The next 15 T cell receptor beta chains were all read from a single sample in a study of shared clonotypes between healthy human individuals. Clones were sequenced by immunoSEQ multiplex PCR, and TCRdb holds only the in-frame ones, with some missing. The table shows over 2 million clones, with 85% to 95% occurring only once. What was sequenced was naive CD4+ T cells from PBMCs. Described subset: CD45RA+ positively selected. These TCRs come from a man in his late teens or twenties in good health. Some clones in this sample may be carry-over from other donors' samples.

J is TRBJ1-3 and V is TRBV11-2; TRBD1 matches at 10 bases. Germline V gene sequence: CDR1 SGHAT, CDR2 FQNNGV. J was trimmed by 1 base and V by 5 bases; bases with no gene match: 8. The CDR3 length is 17 residues. As DNA, the CDR3 is TGTGCCAGCAGCCGCTGGGACAGGGGATTATCTGGAAACACCATATATTTT. Translating it yields CASSRWDRGLSGNTIYF.

The rearrangement uses TRBV11-3 and TRBJ1-1, with D tentatively TRBD1 (5 bases). V lost 6 bases and J lost 3, with 11 bases in between. Germline V gives CDR1 SGHNT, CDR2 YENEEA. The CDR3 consists of 13 residues. CDR3 nucleotide sequence: TGTGCCAGCAGTCGGGACTCCTACACTGAAGCTTTCTTT. It yields the protein CASSRDSYTEAFF.

Written as DNA, the CDR3 is TGTGCCTGGAGTGGGGGCTTGGAGGAGACCCAGTACTTC. The encoded protein is CAWSGGLEETQYF. This chain connects TRBV30 to TRBJ2-5; weak D call: TRBD1 (5 bases). Trimming shortened V by 1 base and J by 5 bases, and 11 bases separated the two germline ends. The germline gives CDR1 GTSNPN, CDR2 SVGIG (reference sequence). The CDR3 totals 13 residues. The full variable domain, in which reference TRBV30 and TRBJ2-5 provide the parts outside the CDR3, is SQTIHQWPATLVQPVGSPLSLECTVEGTSNPNLYWYRQAAGRGLQLLFYSVGIGQISSEVPQNLSASRPQDRQFILSSKKLLLSDSGFYLCAWSGGLEETQYFGPGTRLLVL.

The chain is built from TRBV28 and TRBJ2-1; a weak D match, TRBD2 (6 bases). V lost 4 bases to trimming and J lost 5 bases, with 12 bases between them. The germline CDR1 and CDR2 sequences are MDHEN and SYDVKM. This CDR3 is built from 14 residues. CDR3: CASSYAGMNNEQFF. In DNA, the CDR3 is TGTGCCAGCAGTTATGCGGGGATGAACAATGAGCAGTTCTTC.

A single count supports this clone. This sequence joins TRBV12-5 and TRBJ2-2; D may be TRBD2 (6 bases). The CDR3 totals 16 residues. Germline-derived CDR1 and CDR2 are LGHNT and FRNRAP. Between the trimmed V and J ends, which lost 0 bases and 6 bases, there was a span of 14 bases. The CDR3 loop is CASGLVGGRRAGELFF. DNA of the CDR3: TGTGCTAGTGGTTTGGTAGGAGGGAGAAGAGCCGGGGAGCTGTTTTTT. The complete variable domain, with remaining parts taken from reference TRBV12-5 and TRBJ2-2, reads DARVTQTPRHKVTEMGQEVTMRCQPILGHNTVFWYRQTMMQGLELLAYFRNRAPLDDSGMPKDRFSAEMPDATLATLKIQPSEPRDSAVYFCASGLVGGRRAGELFFGEGSRLTVL.

About this clone itself: This sample includes further DNA sequences coding for the same CDR3. The chain joins TRBV9 to TRBJ2-3, with D unresolved. The V end was cut by 0 bases, the J end by 0 bases, with 5 bases between. Germline CDR1 and CDR2: SGDLS and YYNGEE. This CDR3 region has 14 residues. The CDR3 DNA is TGTGCCAGCAGCGTAGGTGCTAGCACAGATACGCAGTATTTT. Translation gives CASSVGASTDTQYF. Full variable domain (outside the CDR3, taken from reference TRBV9 and TRBJ2-3): DSGVTQTPKHLITATGQRVTLRCSPRSGDLSVYWYQQSLDQGLQFLIQYYNGEERAKGNILERFSAQQFPDLHSELNLSSLELGDSALYFCASSVGASTDTQYFGPGTRLTVL.

The CDR3 protein is CARPNWRGQGNTEAFF. In DNA, the CDR3 is TGTGCCAGACCTAATTGGCGGGGACAGGGGAACACTGAAGCTTTCTTT. The chain combines TRBV10-3 with TRBJ1-1, with 9 bases identical to TRBD1. The CDR3 totals 16 residues. The V segment lost 10 bases and the J segment 1 base; nucleotides outside the gene matches: 13. Germline V gene data show CDR1 as ENHRY and CDR2 as SYGVKD.

The chain uses TRBV5-1 and TRBJ1-4, with D tentatively TRBD1 (5 bases). CDR1 and CDR2 (germline): SGHRS, YFSETQ. V was pared by 4 bases and J by 3 bases, with 19 bases between. This CDR3 comprises 17 residues. CDR3 protein: CASSTSVGGEANEKLFF. CDR3 DNA: TGCGCCAGCAGCACGAGCGTCGGGGGGGAGGCTAATGAAAAACTGTTTTTT.

This clone was counted between two and nine times. This sequence joins TRBV2 and TRBJ2-7; TRBD1 aligns across 9 bases. V gave up 4 bases and J gave up 9 bases; unmatched junction bases: 13. This CDR3 contains 15 residues. Germline V gene sequence: CDR1 SNHLY, CDR2 FYNNEI. The CDR3 region is CASSAGTGSLGVQYF. The CDR3 coding sequence is TGTGCCAGCAGTGCCGGGACAGGGTCGCTAGGCGTGCAGTACTTC. The entire variable domain, with the rest obtained from reference TRBV2 and TRBJ2-7, is as follows: EPEVTQTPSHQVTQMGQEVILRCVPISNHLYFYWYRQILGQKVEFLVSFYNNEISEKSEIFDDQFSVERPDGSNFTLKIRSTKLEDSAMYFCASSAGTGSLGVQYFGPGTRLTVT.

This chain joins TRBV19 and TRBJ1-1; a weak D match, TRBD1 (6 bases). The CDR3 totals 18 residues. The V gene's germline CDR1 is LNHDA and CDR2 SQIVND (reference sequence). Trimming shortened V by 4 bases and J by 1 base, and 22 bases separated the two germline ends. CDR3 sequence (DNA): TGTGCCAGTAGTAGCCTCAGGGCCGCCGGGACACCGAACACTGAAGCTTTCTTT. This translates into CASSSLRAAGTPNTEAFF.

The V gene is TRBV7-9, the J gene TRBJ2-1; possible D gene TRBD2, 6 bases. CDR3 size: 16 residues. V was shortened by 4 bases and J by 7 bases, with 20 bases between the two germline ends. The germline CDR1 and CDR2 sequences are SEHNR and FQNEAQ (reference sequence). CDR3 nucleotides: TGTGCCAGCAGCTCGTTATGGAGGGAGGATACAAATGAGCAGTTCTTC. Translating gives CASSSLWREDTNEQFF.

The chain combines TRBV4-1 with TRBJ2-1; a possible D gene is TRBD1 (6 bases). The germline V gene has CDR1 MGHRA and CDR2 YSYEKL. The CDR3 loop spans 17 amino acids. V dropped 4 bases and J dropped 4 bases, with 20 bases sitting between them. CDR3 protein: CASSPVNYRDGYNEQFF. CDR3 in DNA: TGCGCCAGCAGCCCAGTGAACTACAGGGATGGGTACAATGAGCAGTTCTTC.

The rearrangement links TRBV6-5 to TRBJ2-1, with D hard to call. V lost 5 bases to trimming and J lost 7 bases, with 12 bases between them. The CDR3 is 13 amino acids. Germline V gives CDR1 MNHEY, CDR2 SVGAGI. The CDR3 DNA follows: TGTGCCAGCAGTGCGGAGTGGGGAAATGAGCAGTTCTTC. Protein sequence: CASSAEWGNEQFF.

The J gene is TRBJ2-7, the V gene TRBV14; 11 nucleotides agree with TRBD1. V lost 4 bases and J lost 6; bases outside the gene matches: 5. The CDR3 consists of 14 residues. The germline gives CDR1 SGHDN, CDR2 FVKESK. CDR3 protein: CASSRGQGGSEQYF. CDR3 DNA sequence: TGTGCCAGCAGCCGGGGACAGGGGGGGAGCGAGCAGTACTTC. Full variable domain (remainder filled in from reference TRBV14 and TRBJ2-7): EAGVTQFPSHSVIEKGQTVTLRCDPISGHDNLYWYRRVMGKEIKFLLHFVKESKQDESGMPNNRFLAERTGGTYSTLKVQPAELEDSGVYFCASSRGQGGSEQYFGPGTRLTVT.

The chain employs TRBV7-2 and TRBJ2-2, with 10 bases aligning to TRBD2. This CDR3 has 16 amino acids. The germline CDR1 and CDR2 sequences are SGHTA and FQGNSA. The V segment lost 9 bases and the J segment 4 bases; nucleotides outside the gene matches: 11. The CDR3 DNA is TGTGCCAGTACTAGCGGGAACAATCTTCGCACCGGGGAGCTGTTTTTT. Translating gives CASTSGNNLRTGELFF.